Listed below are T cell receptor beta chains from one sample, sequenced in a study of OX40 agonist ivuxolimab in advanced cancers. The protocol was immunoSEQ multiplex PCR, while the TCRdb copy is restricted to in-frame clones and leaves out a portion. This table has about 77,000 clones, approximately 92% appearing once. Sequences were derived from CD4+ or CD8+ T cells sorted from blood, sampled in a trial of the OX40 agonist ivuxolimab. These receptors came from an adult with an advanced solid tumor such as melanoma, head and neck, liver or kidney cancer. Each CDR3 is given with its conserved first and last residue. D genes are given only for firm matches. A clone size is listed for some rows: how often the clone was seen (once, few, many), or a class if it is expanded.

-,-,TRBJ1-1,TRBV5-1,TGCGCCAGCAGCGATCAAGGGAACACTGAAGCTTTCTTT,CASSDQGNTEAFF
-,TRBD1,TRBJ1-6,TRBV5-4,TGTGCCAGCAGCTCTCGGACAGGGGGATACTATAATTCACCCCTCCACTTT,CASSSRTGGYYNSPLHF
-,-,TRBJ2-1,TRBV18,TGTGCCAGCTCACCACGTATCGGGACACAGACGAATGAGCAGTTCTTC,CASSPRIGTQTNEQFF
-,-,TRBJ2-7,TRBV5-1,TGCGCCAGCAGCCCTGGCACATCGTTGGGCGAGCAGTACTTC,CASSPGTSLGEQYF
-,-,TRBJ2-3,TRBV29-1,TGCAGCGTTGGCCACGGAACAGATACGCAGTATTTT,CSVGHGTDTQYF
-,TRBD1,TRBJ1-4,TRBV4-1,TGCGCCAGCAGCCAGAACAGGGGGCTTAATGAAAAACTGTTTTTT,CASSQNRGLNEKLFF
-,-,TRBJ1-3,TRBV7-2,TGTGCCAGCAGCTTAAACCTCCGGGACACCATATATTTT,CASSLNLRDTIYF
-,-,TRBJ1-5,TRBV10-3,TGTGCCATCAGGAGTGAGGGACATAGCAATCAGCCCCAGCATTTT,CAIRSEGHSNQPQHF
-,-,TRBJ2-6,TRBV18,TGTGCCAGCTCAACCGACAGATCTGGGGCCAACGTCCTGACTTTC,CASSTDRSGANVLTF
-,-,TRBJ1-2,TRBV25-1,TGTGCCAGCAGTGTGACAGGAGGCGTGGGCTACACCTTC,CASSVTGGVGYTF
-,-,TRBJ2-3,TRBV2,TGTGCCAGCAGTGTCCCTGGCACAGATACGCAGTATTTT,CASSVPGTDTQYF
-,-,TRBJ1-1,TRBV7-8,TGTGCCAGCAGCTTTGCGTCGGGGGGATCCAAAGCTTTCTTT,CASSFASGGSKAFF
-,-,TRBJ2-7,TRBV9,TGTGCCAGCAGCGTAGGCGGGACAGCCAAGATCTACGAGCAGTACTTC,CASSVGGTAKIYEQYF
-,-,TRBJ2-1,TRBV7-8,TGTGCCAGCAGCTTAGTTAATGAGCAGTTCTTC,CASSLVNEQFF
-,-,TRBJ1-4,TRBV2,TGTGCCAGCAGTGAACTGGGATTCGCTAATGAAAAACTGTTTTTT,CASSELGFANEKLFF
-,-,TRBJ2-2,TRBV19,TGTGCCAGTAGTATAAGTAGGCTAGGCACTTCCGACACCGGGGAGCTGTTTTTT,CASSISRLGTSDTGELFF
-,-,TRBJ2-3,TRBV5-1,TGCGCCAGCAGCGAGGCGGGGGACATCACAGATACGCAGTATTTT,CASSEAGDITDTQYF
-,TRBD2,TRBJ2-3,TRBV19,TGTGCCAGTGGACTAGCGGGAGAGGGCACAGATACGCAGTATTTT,CASGLAGEGTDTQYF
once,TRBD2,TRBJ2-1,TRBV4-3,TGCGCCAGCAGCCAAGAGGTCCTAGCGGATTACAATGAGCAGTTCTTC,CASSQEVLADYNEQFF
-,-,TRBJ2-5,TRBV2,TGTGCCAGCAGTGATAGCAGGGGCCAAGAGACCCAGTACTTC,CASSDSRGQETQYF
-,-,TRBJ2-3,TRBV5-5,TGTGCCAGCAGCCCGTACGGCACTCTACTTACAGATACGCAGTATTTT,CASSPYGTLLTDTQYF
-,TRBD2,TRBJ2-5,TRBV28,TGTGCCAGCAGAAACGGACTAGCGGGGGTTGAGGAGACCCAGTACTTC,CASRNGLAGVEETQYF
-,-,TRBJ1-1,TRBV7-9,TGTGCCAGCAGCTTCGACCCTAACACTGAAGCTTTCTTT,CASSFDPNTEAFF
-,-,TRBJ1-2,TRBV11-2,TGTGCCAGCAGCTTAGGATTAGGGGGTGGGTATGGCTACACCTTC,CASSLGLGGGYGYTF
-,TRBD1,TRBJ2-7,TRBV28,TGTGCCAGCAGTTCCGGACAGGGTCGGTACGAGCAGTACTTC,CASSSGQGRYEQYF
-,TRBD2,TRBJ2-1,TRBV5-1,TGCGCCAGCAGTTTGCTAGCGGCCAATGAGCAGTTCTTC,CASSLLAANEQFF
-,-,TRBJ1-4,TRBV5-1,TGCGCCAGCAGCTTGGCGGGCAGGGTGAATGAAAAACTGTTTTTT,CASSLAGRVNEKLFF
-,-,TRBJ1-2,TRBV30,TGTGCCTGGAGTGAGGGCCCAGGGGCCTCTAACTATGGCTACACCTTC,CAWSEGPGASNYGYTF
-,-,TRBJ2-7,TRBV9,TGTGCCAGCAGCGTTATTCGGAAGGGTTTCTACGAGCAGTACTTC,CASSVIRKGFYEQYF
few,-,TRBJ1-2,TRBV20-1,TGCAGTGCCTCCCTCGGGCTTGGCTACACCTTC,CSASLGLGYTF
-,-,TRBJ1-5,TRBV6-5,TGTGCCAGCAGTTACGGGCGGGGGAGCCAGCCCCAGCATTTT,CASSYGRGSQPQHF
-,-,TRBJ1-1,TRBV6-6,TGTGCCAGCAGTTACTCCGAGGCGAACACTGAAGCTTTCTTT,CASSYSEANTEAFF
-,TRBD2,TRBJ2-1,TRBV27,TGTGCCAGCAGACGGACAAGCGGGAACTCCTACAATGAGCAGTTCTTC,CASRRTSGNSYNEQFF
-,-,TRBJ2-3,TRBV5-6,TGTGCCAGCAGCTTGGGACTCCAAGATACGCAGTATTTT,CASSLGLQDTQYF
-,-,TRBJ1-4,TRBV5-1,TGCGCCAGCAGCTTGGGGGGGACACCGGCCGAAAAACTGTTTTTT,CASSLGGTPAEKLFF
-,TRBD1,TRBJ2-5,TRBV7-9,TGTGCCAGCAGCCTACAGGGGGCAGGAGGGGAGACCCAGTACTTC,CASSLQGAGGETQYF
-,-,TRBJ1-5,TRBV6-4,TGTGCCAGCAGTGAGGAAGAAAATCAGCCCCAGCATTTT,CASSEEENQPQHF
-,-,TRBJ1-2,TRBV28,TGTGCCGCGGGGCAGCTCTATGGCTACACCTTC,CAAGQLYGYTF
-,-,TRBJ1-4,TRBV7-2,TGTGCCAGCAGCTTAGCCCGAGGGGTGCCGGGTGAAAAACTGTTTTTT,CASSLARGVPGEKLFF
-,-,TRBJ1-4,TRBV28,TGTGCCAGCAGTCCTGGGGGTGCGACTAATGAAAAACTGTTTTTT,CASSPGGATNEKLFF
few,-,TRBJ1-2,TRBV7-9,TGTGCCAGCAGCCCGGACAGCTACTATGGCTACACCTTC,CASSPDSYYGYTF
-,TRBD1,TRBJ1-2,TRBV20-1,TGCAGTGCTAGGCAGGGGGCTGGCTACACCTTC,CSARQGAGYTF